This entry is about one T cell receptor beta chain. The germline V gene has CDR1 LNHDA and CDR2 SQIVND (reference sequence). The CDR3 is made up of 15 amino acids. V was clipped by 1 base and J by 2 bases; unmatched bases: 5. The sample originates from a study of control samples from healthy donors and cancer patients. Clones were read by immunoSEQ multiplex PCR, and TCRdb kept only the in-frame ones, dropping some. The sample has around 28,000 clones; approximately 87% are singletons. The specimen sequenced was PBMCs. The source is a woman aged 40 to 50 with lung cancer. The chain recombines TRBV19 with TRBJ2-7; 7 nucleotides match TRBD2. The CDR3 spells CASSIGGGMAYEQYF. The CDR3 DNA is TGTGCCAGTAGTATAGGGGGAGGGATGGCCTACGAGCAGTACTTC.